Below, 23 T cell receptor beta chains from the same sample are listed, as sequenced in a study of blood T cell repertoires in COVID-19. The method was immunoSEQ multiplex PCR; TCRdb's version includes in-frame clones alone and lacks a portion of them. Seen here are 250,000 to 300,000 clones, around 80% observed once, and the top ten hold 4.2%. Sequencing input: peripheral blood. Receptors were obtained from a man aged 55-75 years with acute or convalescent COVID-19.

This chain joins TRBV7-2 and TRBJ2-1, with 11 bases lining up with TRBD2. The CDR3 length is 16 residues. The junction had 8 bases not matched to a gene; V was cut back by 1 base and J by 9 bases. Germline CDR1 SGHTA, CDR2 FQGNSA. CDR3 DNA: TGTGCCAGCAGCTTAGGAGGGCTAGCGGGAGGAGGTGAGCAGTTCTTC. Translating gives CASSLGGLAGGGEQFF.

V usage is TRBV5-1 and J usage is TRBJ1-1; 9 bases align to TRBD1. The CDR3 runs to 14 residues. Germline V gene lookup returns CDR1 SGHRS and CDR2 YFSETQ. The V gene end was trimmed by 0 bases and the J gene end by 7 bases; junction bases not matched to a gene: 4. Here the CDR3 reads CASSLAGQGLEAFF. The CDR3 DNA reads as TGCGCCAGCAGCTTGGCCGGACAGGGGCTTGAAGCTTTCTTT.

This clone was picked up a small number of times. The chain uses TRBV5-6 and TRBJ2-1; 7 bases line up with TRBD1. Germline V gene data show CDR1 as SGHDT and CDR2 as YYEEEE. Unmatched junction bases numbered 9, after V lost 4 bases and J lost 2 bases. This CDR3 region has 16 residues. CDR3 sequence reads: CASSRMGQYPYNEQFF. The DNA of the CDR3 is TGTGCCAGCAGCCGAATGGGACAGTATCCCTACAATGAGCAGTTCTTC.

The V call is TRBV6-6, the J call TRBJ1-2, with 9 bases aligning to TRBD1. Germline V gene sequence: CDR1 MNHNY, CDR2 SVGAGI (reference sequence). Trimming cost V 6 bases and J 1 base; bases outside gene matches: 3. The CDR3 sequence is 14 residues long. The CDR3 spells CASRLDRGNYGYTF. For the CDR3, the DNA is TGTGCCAGCAGACTGGACAGGGGTAACTATGGCTACACCTTC.

A few counts support this clone. The genes are TRBV7-8 and TRBJ2-1; D remains ambiguous. V was shortened by 2 bases and J by 9 bases, with 8 bases between the two germline ends. This CDR3 has 12 amino acids. Germline assignment: CDR1 SGHVS and CDR2 FQNEAQ. The CDR3 sequence: CASSLYASEQFF. The CDR3 region has the DNA TGTGCCAGCAGCTTATACGCGAGTGAGCAGTTCTTC. Full variable domain (missing parts from reference TRBV7-8 and TRBJ2-1): GAGVSQSPRYKVAKRGQDVALRCDPISGHVSLFWYQQALGQGPEFLTYFQNEAQLDKSGLPSDRFFAERPEGSVSTLKIQRTQQEDSAVYLCASSLYASEQFFGPGTRLTVL.

This chain uses TRBV9 with TRBJ2-7, with 10 bases lining up with TRBD2. The CDR3 sequence is 15 residues long. V shed 0 bases, J shed 4 bases, and the junction held 4 bases outside the gene matches. Germline V gene lookup returns CDR1 SGDLS and CDR2 YYNGEE. CDR3 amino acids: CASSVGSSGGYEQYF. The CDR3 region has the DNA TGTGCCAGCAGCGTAGGTTCTAGCGGGGGTTACGAGCAGTACTTC.

The gene calls are TRBV5-4 and TRBJ2-7, with 12 bases that match TRBD2. CDR1 and CDR2 from the germline V gene are SGHNT and YYREEE (reference sequence). CDR3 size: 16 residues. V shed 4 bases and J 7 bases; nucleotides not matched to a gene: 12. CDR3 residues: CASSPGTSGPELEQYF. CDR3 DNA sequence: TGTGCCAGCAGCCCCGGGACTAGCGGGCCTGAATTGGAGCAGTACTTC.

The gene calls are TRBV6-2 or TRBV6-3 and TRBJ2-1; 10 bases agree with TRBD2. This CDR3 has 16 amino acids. The germline CDR1 and CDR2 sequences are MNHEY and SVGEGT. With V trimmed by 6 bases and J by 5 bases, 10 bases remained unmatched. CDR3 nucleotide sequence: TGTGCCAGCAGCCAGCCAAGGACTAGCGGTCACAATGAGCAGTTCTTC. Amino acid sequence: CASSQPRTSGHNEQFF.

V is TRBV7-6 and J is TRBJ1-5; possibly TRBD1 for D (6 bases). V was clipped by 6 bases and J by 5 bases, with 11 bases between them. The germline CDR1 and CDR2 sequences are SGHVS and FNYEAQ. The CDR3 consists of 13 residues. CDR3 bases: TGTGCCAGCAGTTTTTCAGGGGATCAGCCCCAGCATTTT. It codes for CASSFSGDQPQHF.

The chain joins TRBV5-4 to TRBJ2-1; tentative D call: TRBD2 (5 bases). V lost 4 bases and J lost 4, with 9 bases in between. The CDR3 consists of 13 residues. Germline V lookup: CDR1 SGHNT, CDR2 YYREEE (reference sequence). In DNA, the CDR3 is TGTGCCAGCAGCCCCCGGGGTTACAATGAGCAGTTCTTC. Translation gives CASSPRGYNEQFF.

This chain joins TRBV9 and TRBJ2-1, with D possibly being TRBD2 (5 bases). Looked up from germline, CDR1 is SGDLS and CDR2 is YYNGEE. The CDR3 is 12 residues long. The ends were cut back, 4 bases at V and 8 bases at J, with 10 bases in the middle. The CDR3 is CASSSPGDEQFF. The CDR3 nucleotides are TGTGCCAGCAGCTCCCCCGGGGATGAGCAGTTCTTC.

The rearrangement joins TRBV13 to TRBJ2-2, with 7 bases lining up with TRBD2. After removal of 1 base from V and 4 bases from J, the junction contained 9 bases not matched to a gene. The length of the CDR3 is 17 residues. CDR1 and CDR2 (germline): PRHDT, FYEKMQ (reference sequence). CDR3 coding DNA: TGTGCCAGCAGCTTAGTGTCGTGGGAGGGCCCCACCGGGGAGCTGTTTTTT. It specifies CASSLVSWEGPTGELFF.

This chain joins TRBV28 and TRBJ1-2, with D unresolved. This CDR3 has 16 residues. The V and J ends lost 7 bases and 7 bases respectively, with 25 bases between them. Per the germline V gene, CDR1 is MDHEN and CDR2 is SYDVKM. The DNA for the CDR3 is TGTGCCAGCAAAAAGGCGTCGGGATGGGTGGCAGGTGGCTACACCTTC. Residues: CASKKASGWVAGGYTF.

This chain uses TRBV11-2 with TRBJ2-7, with D unresolved. V lost 0 bases and J lost 3, with 6 bases in between. The CDR3 consists of 13 residues. The germline gives CDR1 SGHAT, CDR2 FQNNGV. The CDR3: CASSLDLNYEQYF. In nucleotides, the CDR3 is TGTGCCAGCAGCTTAGACCTAAACTACGAGCAGTACTTC.

The J gene is TRBJ1-6, the V gene TRBV28, with a tentative D call TRBD1 (5 bases). The CDR3 has 14 residues. The V end lost 6 bases, the J end lost 10 bases, and 16 bases lay between the germline ends. Germline assignment: CDR1 MDHEN and CDR2 SYDVKM. Written as DNA, the CDR3 is TGTGCCAGCAGCAAACTACAGGTCAGATCACCCCTCCACTTT. It specifies CASSKLQVRSPLHF.

The V call is TRBV19, the J call TRBJ2-6, with TRBD1 matching over 7 bases. With 3 bases clipped from V and 2 bases from J, the junction kept 4 bases outside the gene matches. CDR1 LNHDA and CDR2 SQIVND come from the germline V gene (reference sequence). The CDR3 covers 16 residues. The CDR3 DNA reads as TGTGCCAGTAGTATCCCCGACAGGGCTGGGGCCAACGTCCTGACTTTC. Amino acid sequence: CASSIPDRAGANVLTF.

The V gene is TRBV5-4, the J gene TRBJ2-5, with 8 bases that match TRBD2. CDR3 length: 18 residues. V was pared by 4 bases and J by 0 bases, with 14 bases of the junction left unmatched. Germline CDR1 reads SGHNT; CDR2 reads YYREEE (reference sequence). DNA of the CDR3: TGTGCCAGCAGCCCCGGGGGGTTGGTGACTAGCGACCAAGAGACCCAGTACTTC. This gives the protein CASSPGGLVTSDQETQYF.

This CDR3 is CASSLGPQNYEQYF. Written as DNA, the CDR3 is TGTGCCAGCAGCTTAGGTCCACAAAACTACGAGCAGTACTTC. This rearrangement joins TRBV11-3 to TRBJ2-7, with unresolved D. The germline CDR1 and CDR2 sequences are SGHNT and YENEEA. V was trimmed by 1 base and J by 3 bases, leaving 10 bases between them. The length of the CDR3 is 14 residues.

There are a few counts of this clone. The rearrangement links TRBV15 to TRBJ2-7, with 8 bases fitting TRBD1. V lost 1 base and J lost 3; bases outside the gene matches: 8. Germline CDR1 LNHNV, CDR2 YYDKDF (reference sequence). The CDR3 is 16 amino acids. CDR3 DNA: TGTGCCACCAGCAGAGTCCTGGGACAGGAACGCTACGAGCAGTACTTC. Amino acids: CATSRVLGQERYEQYF.

The DNA of the CDR3 is TGTGCCAGTAGTATAGATACAGGGGTTGGTACGCAGTATTTT. Translation gives CASSIDTGVGTQYF. The chain employs TRBV19 and TRBJ2-3, with 7 positions matching TRBD1. The CDR3 loop spans 14 amino acids. Germline CDR1 is LNHDA and CDR2 is SQIVND (reference sequence). The trim removed 0 bases at V and 8 bases at J, leaving 5 bases unmatched.

J is TRBJ1-1 and V is TRBV11-2, with 8 bases lining up with TRBD1. This CDR3 region has 16 residues. V shed 6 bases, J shed 0 bases, and the junction held 9 bases outside the gene matches. From germline, CDR1 is SGHAT and CDR2 FQNNGV. The CDR3 nucleotides are TGTGCCAGCAGAGACAGGGGCCCATTAATGAACACTGAAGCTTTCTTT. It codes for CASRDRGPLMNTEAFF.

The V and J genes are TRBV6-6 and TRBJ1-4; TRBD1 aligns across 8 bases. V was pared by 8 bases and J by 7 bases, with 6 bases of the junction left unmatched. The length of the CDR3 is 13 residues. Germline V gene sequence: CDR1 MNHNY, CDR2 SVGAGI (reference sequence). Written as DNA, the CDR3 is TGTGCCAGCGGAGGACAGGGCGCTGAAAAACTGTTTTTT. It codes for CASGGQGAEKLFF.

In its sample, this clone was seen once. Other nucleotide sequences from this sample produce the same CDR3. The rearrangement joins TRBV7-3 to TRBJ1-6; 7 bases align to TRBD1. The trim removed 2 bases at V and 7 bases at J, leaving 2 bases unmatched. The CDR3 contains 14 residues. CDR1 and CDR2 from the germline V gene are SGHTA and FQGTGA. CDR3 sequence (DNA): TGTGCCAGCAGCTTAGGGACAGCCAATTCACCCCTCCACTTT. The encoded protein is CASSLGTANSPLHF.